The present T cell receptor beta chain was sequenced within a study of shared clonotypes between healthy human individuals (dated by TCRdb to 2020 to 2022). The study in broad terms: The cohort comprised a couple of women and three men aged 18 to 49 years. For each donor, CD4 naive and CD4 memory were each run on three plates, CD8 naive on two plates, and CD8 memory on one plate. The study deeply sequenced blood TCR repertoires of five healthy adults to estimate repertoire size and the extent of clonotype sharing between individuals. Different laboratories and diverse techniques were used to prepare libraries and sequence TCR repertoires, to increase sequencing depth and limit assay-specific biases. Each donor's leukapheresis produced roughly between roughly 0.85 and 9.5 billion PBMCs.

The paper as a whole reports these results and caveats: Even with the large sequencing depth, rarefaction of the sorted-subset datasets indicated that sequencing was incomplete. Because the study included a small number of donors, the genetic and exposure-history diversity represented was limited. Pairwise subsampling indicated that sequencing depth was expected to affect the degree of clonotype sharing among donors. Naive subsets generally had larger estimated clonotype richness than memory subsets did. About 4.5% of naive CD4, 3% to 4% of naive CD8, approximately 2% of memory CD4, and around 0.42% of memory CD8 clonotypes were shared across four donors. Higher generation probabilities were observed for clonotypes shared by all four sorted-subset donors than for non-shared clonotypes. Sampling was restricted to blood, and TCR repertoires in tissues likely differ from the TCR repertoires found in blood.

The donors were healthy, HIV-negative adults with no recently reported acute infections or vaccinations. Every donor was a Caucasian adult living in Nashville, Tennessee, USA. Magnetic negative selection was used to enrich CD4+ T cells, after which naive cells were positively selected on CD45RA and the negative fraction became the memory subset. Blood was obtained by leukapheresis, after which PBMCs were separated by Ficoll-Histopaque density gradient centrifugation and cryopreserved in liquid nitrogen vapor phase. Purity and quantity of every magnetically sorted T cell population were checked by analytical flow cytometry. Genomic DNA was isolated from each sorted fraction and quantified by UV absorbance on a Nanodrop 2000c. Using the deep immunoSEQ assay, multiplex PCR amplified TCR CDR3 regions from genomic DNA. Genomic DNA extracted from each cell subset was distributed evenly over all wells of several immunoSEQ 96-well plates, and each plate served as one replicate. For sorted subsets, each replicate PCR was loaded with around 200 ng genomic DNA, equivalent to 30,000 or so T cell genomes. The purified libraries were quantified using a Qubit 3.0 fluorometer, sized with a Bioanalyzer 2100, and then quantified again using the KAPA Library Quantification kit. Every immunoSEQ 96-well plate was sequenced on a separate single-read 150-cycle Illumina NextSeq 550 flow cell. The study's processing was this. Because the immunoSEQ output included only junctional sequences and no quality scores, the filtering could not be the same as the filtering used for full-length reads. To assign V/J genes and CDR3, sequences were annotated against IMGT germline references using PyIR, a Python wrapper for IgBLAST v1.9. Reads were filtered out if the reads had weak V/J assignments (E-value above 1e-6), no CDR3, stop codons, out-of-frame junctions, or ambiguous translated residues. V3J clonotypes were defined as sequences sharing an identical inferred V gene, J gene, and CDR3 amino acid sequence. Percentage overlap between repertoires was computed as shared unique clonotypes divided by the size of the smaller repertoire. Three approaches were used to assess repertoire richness: RTK rarefaction, the Chao1 estimator, and Recon v2.1 estimates of unobserved clonotypes. Generation probabilities were computed with OLGA for all TCRbeta clonotypes obtained by the gDNA method from several donors. What TCRdb holds here is the immuneACCESS table cut down to in-frame rearrangements. Part of the clones is not present; checked against another copy, under half of the missing clones reflect an unresolved V gene, and the others are unexplained. V and J calls and clone size are those listed in that table; D and trimming were worked out from the DNA. This sample gives some 2.1 million clones in total; 90% to 95% of them show up just once. The ten largest make up 0.13% of the sample.

Reading from cysteine to phenylalanine, the CDR3 counts 15 amino acids. CDR3 DNA only is kept here, 45 bases in frame from base 1. Trimming removed 5 bases from V and 2 bases from J; the gene matches leave 2 bases unexplained. CDR1 SGHTA and CDR2 FQGNSA were looked up in the germline V gene. A remark on this clone: Its antigen is unknown. Base quality data are lacking; no much larger clone is found one base away.

The sequence was collected from a man aged 18-30 years in good health. Sequencing was performed on naive CD4+ T cells sorted from blood. The meaning of the sample's cell subset or site label: CD45RA+ positively selected. Here the chain combines TRBV7-2 and TRBJ2-1; TRBD2 matches 11 bases in the middle. The nucleotide sequence is given as TGTGCCAGCAGCCCTAGCGGGGGGACCTACAATGAGCAGTTCTTC. Translated, it gives CASSPSGGTYNEQFF.